The clone carrying this T cell receptor beta chain has a single count. The conserved phenylalanine or tryptophan is not found at the CDR3 terminus, so this likely reflects a read error. A sample-barcoded 5' primer and a J-beta primer mix were used in a second PCR of about 7 to 11 cycles. In TCRdb, the 5' RACE reads were re-called with MiXCR into one record per CDR3 protein. This sample has just over 1 million distinct CDR3 sequences, with 35% to 50% found just once. This CDR3 region has 14 residues. Germline CDR1 reads SGHRS; CDR2 reads YFSETQ. V lost 1 base, J lost 2 bases, and 0 bases stayed unmatched. This specimen belongs to a study of blood T cells in healthy people across ages.

Sequencing input: blood. The sequence derives from a woman between 55 and 75 years old in good health. This chain connects TRBV5-1 to TRBJ2-7, with 10 bases that match TRBD2. The CDR3: CASSLSGRAYEQYK. Here the CDR3 DNA reads TGCGCCAGCAGCTTGAGCGGGAGGGCCTACGAGCAGTACAAA.